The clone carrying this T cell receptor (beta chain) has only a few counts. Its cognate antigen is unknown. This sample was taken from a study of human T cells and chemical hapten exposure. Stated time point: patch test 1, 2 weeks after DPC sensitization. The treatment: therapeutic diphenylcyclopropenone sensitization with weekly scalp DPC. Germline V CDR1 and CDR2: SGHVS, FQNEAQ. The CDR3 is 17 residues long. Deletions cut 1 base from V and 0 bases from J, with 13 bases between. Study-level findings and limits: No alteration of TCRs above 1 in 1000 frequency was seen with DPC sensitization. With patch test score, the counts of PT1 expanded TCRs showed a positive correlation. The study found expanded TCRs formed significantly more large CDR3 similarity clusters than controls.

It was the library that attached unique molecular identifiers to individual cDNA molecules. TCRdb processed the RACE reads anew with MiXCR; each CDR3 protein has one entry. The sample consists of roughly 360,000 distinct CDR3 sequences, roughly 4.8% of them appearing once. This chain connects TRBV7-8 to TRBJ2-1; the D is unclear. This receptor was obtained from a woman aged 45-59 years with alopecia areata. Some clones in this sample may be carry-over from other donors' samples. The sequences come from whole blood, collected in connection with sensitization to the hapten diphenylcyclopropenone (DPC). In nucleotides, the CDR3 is TGTGCCAGCAGCTTAGTTCCGAAGACAAGCTCCTACAATGAGCAGTTCTTC. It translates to CASSLVPKTSSYNEQFF.